These T cell receptor beta chains were read from a single sample in a study of blood T cell repertoires in COVID-19. Profiling relied on immunoSEQ multiplex PCR, and the TCRdb table lists in-frame clones only, not all of them. The table lists 540,000 or so clones, roughly nine tenths of them singletons, with less than 9.5% in the top ten. The sample comprised peripheral blood. The receptors were sampled from a woman in her forties or fifties with COVID-19, enrolled during active disease. Both conserved end residues are trimmed from each CDR3. Each record gives: V gene, clone size, CDR3 protein. Part of the rows lack a size; the others show once, few, many or a class for expanded clones.

TRBV12-5,NA,ASGLVRGPNQPQH
TRBV30,NA,AWSVLQGKMNYGYT
TRBV10-3,NA,AISDRGQTYEQY
TRBV12-5,NA,ASGLGLTGELF
TRBV10-1,NA,ASSGGPASTDTQY
TRBV5-1,few,ASSLAGEMAF
TRBV4-2,few,ASSQDGLSGQGRGETQY
TRBV5-1,NA,ASSLAPGQGSYEQY
TRBV4-2,once,ASSQGTGGRGEKLF
TRBV10-1,once,ASSGDSYPPNEQY
TRBV10-2,NA,ASSREAGGYNEQF
TRBV5-4,NA,ASSLGQGQYGYT
TRBV6-1,NA,ASSEQGQGVTEAF
TRBV5-1,NA,ASSQGWGTDTQY
TRBV30,NA,AWSKGGVLTNGYT
TRBV7-2,NA,ASSPDSALGVEAF
TRBV29-1,NA,SVADSNEAF
TRBV28,NA,ASTPPGAGRQETQY
TRBV5-1,NA,ASSLTGQRTDTQY
TRBV6-1,NA,ASSEQALNTEAF
TRBV30,NA,AWSADRGSQETQY
TRBV2,NA,ASSVMEDEQF
TRBV19,NA,ASSSGQTNTEAF
TRBV5-1,NA,ASRTGGRYDEQY
TRBV5-1,NA,ASSLEQGRAF
TRBV3-1/TRBV3-2,NA,ASSPRTGKTGRWYGYT
TRBV10-1,few,ASSSSGDQNEQF
TRBV10-3,NA,AISESSGNTEAF
TRBV27,NA,ASSFTPHTEAF
TRBV5-1,NA,ASSQQGTDTQY
TRBV9,NA,ASSVVPIKGNEQF
TRBV6-1,NA,ASSVRQGIRNEKLF
TRBV2,few,ASSLDSLQSYGYT
TRBV15,NA,ATSRSDRSSYEQY
TRBV6-1,NA,ASSDGPSGETQY
TRBV19,NA,ASSLVGGANEQF
TRBV28,NA,ASRGRMSNQPQH
TRBV12-5,NA,ASGLAASGGAEQF
TRBV14,NA,ASSRASGGPQF
TRBV5-6,NA,ASSLGGGDGYT
TRBV9,NA,ASSTEDRIHYEQY
TRBV29-1,NA,SVVGGTGGSYNEQF
TRBV29-1,NA,SVDGDEQF
TRBV7-9,NA,ASSSHRGQGQETQY
TRBV5-1,NA,ASSLAGYGNQPQH
TRBV19,NA,ASSTLPGTVNSPLH
TRBV3-1/TRBV3-2,NA,ASSQGRRANQETQY
TRBV19,NA,ASTPGTERPGSPLH
TRBV19,few,ASSTPRTGSLGDIQY
TRBV3-1/TRBV3-2,NA,ASTPPSGNNEQF
TRBV6-5,NA,ASTSSGGLYEQY
TRBV4-1,NA,ASSQPPGTGASYEQY
TRBV12-5,NA,ASGSPSTGVETQY
TRBV10-2,NA,ASMTSGGVGEQF
TRBV4-1,NA,ASSQPGDVRTEAF